This T cell receptor beta chain was identified in a study of blood T cells in healthy people across ages. Study results and limitations: Expanded clonotype shifts may have been confounded, as the donors had an unknown CMV status.

Comments on this clonotype: Its antigen is undetermined.

In terms of origin and age, donors were healthy Caucasian individuals from Russia aged roughly 6 to 100. Per-sample yields of isolated PBMCs were at least 6 million. Germline-derived CDR1 and CDR2 are SGHTA and FQGTGA. V was clipped by 5 bases and J by 5 bases; unmatched bases: 3. CDR3 size: 13 residues. Combining a sample-barcoded 5' primer with a J-beta primer mix, a second PCR ran for roughly 7 to 12 cycles. TCRdb re-called the 5' RACE reads through MiXCR, storing one row per CDR3 protein. The sample has about 780,000 distinct CDR3 sequences, 35% to 50% seen once. The rearrangement joins TRBV7-3 to TRBJ1-1; 9 bases fit TRBD1. The TCR sequence derives from a man aged 80 or over in good health. Sequencing was carried out using blood. The CDR3 sequence: CASSMDRGTEAFF. The CDR3 DNA is TGTGCCAGCAGCATGGACAGGGGTACTGAAGCTTTCTTT.